These 30 T cell receptor beta chains share one sample of origin, sequenced in a study of OX40 agonist ivuxolimab in advanced cancers. The repertoire was sequenced with immunoSEQ multiplex PCR; TCRdb's copy has only in-frame clones and lacks some. The sample contains approximately 52,000 clones, roughly 83% of which appear only once. Sequencing used CD4+ or CD8+ T cells sorted from blood, obtained in a trial of the OX40 agonist ivuxolimab. The receptors come from an adult with an advanced solid tumor such as melanoma, head and neck, liver or kidney cancer.

The V call is TRBV7-8, the J call TRBJ2-5; D may be TRBD2 (7 bases). The V and J ends lost 5 bases and 4 bases respectively, with 20 bases between them. CDR3 length equals 16 residues. The germline gives CDR1 SGHVS, CDR2 FQNEAQ. The CDR3 spells CASSPSWIGGGETQYF. DNA for the CDR3: TGTGCCAGCAGCCCCTCGTGGATAGGGGGGGGAGAGACCCAGTACTTC.

V and J are TRBV5-4 and TRBJ2-3, with D unresolved. The CDR3 extends over 14 amino acids. V lost 2 bases, J lost 2 bases, and 9 bases lay in between. Germline lookup yields CDR1 SGHNT and CDR2 YYREEE (reference sequence). CDR3 residues: CASSFGANTDTQYF. The CDR3, as DNA: TGTGCCAGCAGCTTCGGAGCTAACACAGATACGCAGTATTTT.

The chain uses TRBV10-3 and TRBJ2-2; TRBD2 matches at 9 bases. With V trimmed by 4 bases and J by 0 bases, 0 bases remained unmatched. Germline V gives CDR1 ENHRY, CDR2 SYGVKD. CDR3 length: 15 residues. The DNA of the CDR3 is TGTGCCATCAGTGGACTAGCGGCGAACACCGGGGAGCTGTTTTTT. Translation: CAISGLAANTGELFF.

The rearrangement uses TRBV18 and TRBJ2-3, with 8 bases identical to TRBD2. Germline V CDR1 and CDR2: KGHSH, LQKENI. The CDR3 extends over 14 amino acids. J was trimmed by 0 bases and V by 8 bases; bases with no gene match: 4. In DNA form, the CDR3 reads TGTGCCAGCCGACCTAGCGGGAGCACAGATACGCAGTATTTT. This translates into CASRPSGSTDTQYF. Drawing the rest from reference TRBV18 and TRBJ2-3, the complete variable domain is NAGVMQNPRHLVRRRGQEARLRCSPMKGHSHVYWYRQLPEEGLKFMVYLQKENIIDESGMPKERFSAEFPKEGPSILRIQQVVRGDSAAYFCASRPSGSTDTQYFGPGTRLTVL.

The rearrangement links TRBV7-3 to TRBJ2-2; D not resolved. V was clipped by 6 bases and J by 1 base, with 9 bases between them. Germline-derived CDR1 and CDR2 are SGHTA and FQGTGA. The CDR3 is 14 residues long. CDR3 amino acids: CASSSTGNTGELFF. The CDR3, as DNA: TGTGCCAGCAGTTCGACTGGGAACACCGGGGAGCTGTTTTTT.

The rearrangement joins TRBV6-5 to TRBJ1-1; D not certain. With 0 bases removed from V and 4 bases from J, the gap between germline ends came to 9 bases. Germline assignment: CDR1 MNHEY and CDR2 SVGAGI. This CDR3 is 14 amino acids long. The CDR3, as DNA: TGTGCCAGCAGTTACTCGATACCCACCACTGAAGCTTTCTTT. The encoded protein is CASSYSIPTTEAFF.

The table lists this clone with a count of one. The gene calls are TRBV7-9 and TRBJ1-2; the D gene is possibly TRBD1 (6 bases). V dropped 0 bases and J dropped 8 bases, with 19 bases sitting between them. CDR3 size: 16 residues. Germline loops: CDR1 SEHNR, CDR2 FQNEAQ (reference sequence). CDR3 loop: CASSLAFNRAPGGYTF. The CDR3 region has the DNA TGTGCCAGCAGCTTAGCTTTTAACAGGGCTCCCGGGGGCTACACCTTC.

V gene TRBV30 combines with J gene TRBJ2-7; D not resolved. The CDR3 covers 11 residues. V was clipped by 5 bases and J by 2 bases, with 7 bases between them. The V gene's germline CDR1 is GTSNPN and CDR2 SVGIG (reference sequence). In DNA form, the CDR3 reads TGTGCCTGGGGGGTTGCCTACGAGCAGTACTTC. Its protein is CAWGVAYEQYF.

This clone was counted between two and nine times. The rearrangement links TRBV27 to TRBJ2-7; maybe TRBD1 (5 bases). The CDR3 contains 13 residues. Trimming stripped 1 base from V and 3 bases from J, with 7 bases between. The germline gives CDR1 MNHEY, CDR2 SMNVEV (reference sequence). CDR3 DNA sequence: TGTGCCAGCAGTTTATTAAGGGGCTACGAGCAGTACTTC. This codes for CASSLLRGYEQYF.

The chain employs TRBV2 and TRBJ2-5, with D tentatively TRBD2 (5 bases). V was cut by 4 bases and J by 5 bases, with 11 bases left in between. The CDR3 runs 13 residues. Germline assignment: CDR1 SNHLY and CDR2 FYNNEI. Here the CDR3 DNA reads TGTGCCAGCAGTGGGACTGTAACGGAGACCCAGTACTTC. Its translation: CASSGTVTETQYF. Full variable domain (remainder filled in from reference TRBV2 and TRBJ2-5): EPEVTQTPSHQVTQMGQEVILRCVPISNHLYFYWYRQILGQKVEFLVSFYNNEISEKSEIFDDQFSVERPDGSNFTLKIRSTKLEDSAMYFCASSGTVTETQYFGPGTRLLVL.

The genes are TRBV13 and TRBJ2-7; D remains unclear. CDR1 and CDR2 from the germline V gene are PRHDT and FYEKMQ (reference sequence). Trimming cost V 4 bases and J 1 base, with 5 bases left between them. The CDR3 runs to 12 residues. This CDR3 reads CASSWPSYEQYF. CDR3 DNA sequence: TGTGCCAGCAGCTGGCCTTCCTACGAGCAGTACTTC.

This sequence joins TRBV2 and TRBJ1-5, with D perhaps TRBD1 (5 bases). CDR1 SNHLY and CDR2 FYNNEI come from the germline V gene. Deletions cut 5 bases from V and 6 bases from J, with 11 bases between. The CDR3 consists of 13 residues. In nucleotides, the CDR3 is TGTGCCAGCAGTTCGGGGGAGGCTCAGCCCCAGCATTTT. Amino acids: CASSSGEAQPQHF.

The gene calls are TRBV2 and TRBJ2-3; D gene ambiguous. The CDR3 runs 16 residues. Trimming cost V 1 base and J 0 bases, with 11 bases left between them. Germline CDR1 is SNHLY and CDR2 is FYNNEI. The CDR3 loop is CASSEVGRASTDTQYF. The CDR3 coding sequence is TGTGCCAGCAGTGAAGTGGGCAGAGCGAGCACAGATACGCAGTATTTT.

The chain combines TRBV7-6 with TRBJ2-7, with D uncertain. Germline CDR1 reads SGHVS; CDR2 reads FNYEAQ. V lost 5 bases, J lost 1 base, and 15 bases lay in between. The CDR3 sequence is 15 residues long. The CDR3 sequence: CASSPSPVLSYEQYF. The CDR3, as DNA: TGTGCCAGCAGCCCATCCCCCGTCTTATCCTACGAGCAGTACTTC.

The V call is TRBV5-6, the J call TRBJ1-2; tentatively, D is TRBD1 (5 bases). This CDR3 has 14 amino acids. V lost 4 bases and J 4 bases, leaving 14 bases between the germline ends. Germline-derived CDR1 and CDR2 are SGHDT and YYEEEE. The CDR3 DNA reads TGTGCCAGCAGCGTACGCCGGGACGGCTATGGCTACACCTTC. Encoded protein: CASSVRRDGYGYTF.

J is TRBJ2-7 and V is TRBV16; TRBD2 might be the D (5 bases). Germline V CDR1 and CDR2: KGHSY, FQNENV. Trimming shortened V by 1 base and J by 2 bases, and 15 bases separated the two germline ends. This CDR3 has 16 residues. As DNA, the CDR3 is TGTGCCAGCAGCCAATACGTCTCGAGCGGCCCCTACGAGCAGTACTTC. It translates to CASSQYVSSGPYEQYF.

This chain links TRBV7-9 with TRBJ2-5, with D maybe TRBD2 (5 bases). Trimming took 0 bases from V and 1 from J, leaving 6 bases between them. Germline CDR1 reads SEHNR; CDR2 reads FQNEAQ (reference sequence). The CDR3 loop spans 14 amino acids. The CDR3 DNA is TGTGCCAGCAGCTTAGCTAGCGCCCAAGAGACCCAGTACTTC. It yields the protein CASSLASAQETQYF. Drawing the rest from reference TRBV7-9 and TRBJ2-5, the complete variable domain is DTGVSQNPRHKITKRGQNVTFRCDPISEHNRLYWYRQTLGQGPEFLTYFQNEAQLEKSRLLSDRFSAERPKGSFSTLEIQRTEQGDSAMYLCASSLASAQETQYFGPGTRLLVL.

This sequence joins TRBV6-5 and TRBJ1-2; D call uncertain. Per the germline V gene, CDR1 is MNHEY and CDR2 is SVGAGI. The V end was cut by 6 bases, the J end by 3 bases, with 8 bases between. The CDR3 length is 12 residues. This CDR3 reads CASRGQDYGYTF. CDR3 sequence (DNA): TGTGCCAGCAGAGGGCAGGACTATGGCTACACCTTC.

The rearrangement uses TRBV2 and TRBJ2-7, with 8 bases aligning to TRBD1. Germline V gene data show CDR1 as SNHLY and CDR2 as FYNNEI. CDR3 length equals 14 residues. V shed 5 bases, J shed 4 bases, and the junction held 7 bases outside the gene matches. Here the CDR3 reads CASSMTGEVYEQYF. The CDR3, as DNA: TGTGCCAGCAGTATGACAGGGGAAGTATACGAGCAGTACTTC.

This clone occurred once. The CDR3 nucleotides are TGTGCCAGCGTGAGCTCGACAGATACGCAGTATTTT. Encoded protein: CASVSSTDTQYF. The chain recombines TRBV6-1 with TRBJ2-3; D gene unclear. V gave up 8 bases and J gave up 3 bases, with 9 bases separating them. CDR3 length: 12 amino acids. Germline CDR1 MNHNS, CDR2 SASEGT.

The chain combines TRBV27 with TRBJ1-2, with D possibly matching TRBD1 (6 bases). Germline values: CDR1 MNHEY, CDR2 SMNVEV (reference sequence). This CDR3 comprises 14 residues. Trimming pared 6 bases from V and 3 bases from J, leaving 14 bases between. CDR3 sequence (DNA): TGTGCCAGCAGGACCTCCGGGACACACTATGGCTACACCTTC. This sequence encodes CASRTSGTHYGYTF.

The V call is TRBV30, the J call TRBJ1-1; D is ambiguous. The V gene's germline CDR1 is GTSNPN and CDR2 SVGIG (reference sequence). The CDR3 is made up of 13 amino acids. Trimming took 2 bases from V and 7 from J, leaving 14 bases between them. The CDR3 loop reads CAWSPWTGREAFF. CDR3 nucleotides: TGTGCCTGGAGTCCTTGGACTGGTCGTGAAGCTTTCTTT.

In this sample, this clone turned up once. The rearrangement uses TRBV7-9 and TRBJ2-7, with D possibly being TRBD1 (5 bases). Germline V CDR1 and CDR2: SEHNR, FQNEAQ (reference sequence). There are 13 residues in the CDR3. V was shortened by 6 bases and J by 2 bases, with 11 bases between the two germline ends. Here the CDR3 DNA reads TGTGCCAGCAGTCCAAAGGGGCCCTACGAGCAGTACTTC. The encoded protein is CASSPKGPYEQYF.

The CDR3 DNA is TGTGCCATCAGTTCGGTCAGCAACACCGGGGAGCTGTTTTTT. It translates to CAISSVSNTGELFF. The gene calls are TRBV10-3 and TRBJ2-2, with no clear D. The CDR3 has 14 residues. Trimming shortened V by 5 bases and J by 2 bases, and 9 bases separated the two germline ends. Germline lookup yields CDR1 ENHRY and CDR2 SYGVKD.

The chain is built from TRBV14 and TRBJ2-7, with 7 nucleotides matching TRBD2. Germline values: CDR1 SGHDN, CDR2 FVKESK. The CDR3 is 15 amino acids. V gave up 4 bases and J gave up 0 bases; unmatched junction bases: 6. The DNA for the CDR3 is TGTGCCAGCAGCCGGCTCGGGACTATCTCCTACGAGCAGTACTTC. As protein: CASSRLGTISYEQYF.

A single count supports this clone. The rearrangement links TRBV28 to TRBJ1-5; D is unresolved. Trimming removed 5 bases at V and 9 bases at J, with 17 bases between. Germline loops: CDR1 MDHEN, CDR2 SYDVKM. This CDR3 region has 14 residues. CDR3: CASSTDGALGPQHF. CDR3 bases: TGTGCCAGCAGTACCGACGGCGCCCTGGGGCCCCAGCATTTT.

CDR3 protein: CASSIGRVGTQYF. In DNA form, the CDR3 reads TGTGCCAGTAGTATTGGCAGGGTTGGGACCCAGTACTTC. This chain links TRBV19 with TRBJ2-5; tentative D call: TRBD1 (5 bases). This CDR3 region has 13 residues. In germline, CDR1 is LNHDA, CDR2 SQIVND (reference sequence). V lost 3 bases and J lost 7, with 12 bases in between.

This chain connects TRBV27 to TRBJ2-5; TRBD1 agrees at 8 bases. Trimming at V came to 5 bases and at J to 5 bases, leaving 7 bases not matched to a gene. This CDR3 spans 14 amino acids. CDR1 and CDR2 (germline): MNHEY, SMNVEV (reference sequence). The CDR3 spells CASSADRVSETQYF. The CDR3 nucleotides read TGTGCCAGCAGTGCGGACAGGGTGTCCGAGACCCAGTACTTC.

As regards this clone: Other DNA sequences in this sample translate to the same CDR3. The V gene is TRBV10-3, the J gene TRBJ2-3, with TRBD2 identical over 9 bases. The CDR3 is 12 amino acids. CDR1 and CDR2 from the germline V gene are ENHRY and SYGVKD. V shed 9 bases and J 3 bases; nucleotides not matched to a gene: 1. Written as DNA, the CDR3 is TGTGCCATTAGCGGGAGTACAGATACGCAGTATTTT. Residues: CAISGSTDTQYF.

This clone was seen only a few times. This chain joins TRBV6-6 and TRBJ1-4; D is perhaps TRBD1 (6 bases). The CDR3 runs 15 residues. Germline CDR1 and CDR2: MNHNY and SVGAGI (reference sequence). The V and J ends lost 0 bases and 8 bases respectively, with 13 bases between them. The CDR3 nucleotides read TGTGCCAGCAGTTACTCGAGACAGGAGAACGAAAAACTGTTTTTT. It codes for CASSYSRQENEKLFF.